The 24 T cell receptor beta chains given below trace back to one sample, sequenced in a study of blood T cell repertoires in COVID-19 (TCRdb year 2020). Library preparation was by the immunoSEQ multiplex PCR assay. In TCRdb, the immuneACCESS table is reduced to in-frame sequences with V and J assigned. These tables do not hold every clone; where another copy was compared, an unresolved V gene accounts for under half, and the others remain unexplained. This sample comprises about 180,000 clones, 60% to 80% of them detected only once. The top ten clonotypes cover approximately 27% of the sample. Sequencing was performed on peripheral blood. The receptor source for this set is a woman aged 70 to 79 with acute or convalescent COVID-19.

Only a few counts were recorded for this clone. This chain links TRBV29-1 with TRBJ2-7, with D unclear. The germline gives CDR1 SQVTM, CDR2 ANQGSEA. V lost 4 bases and J 0 bases, leaving 13 bases between the germline ends. This CDR3 has 14 residues. CDR3 in DNA: TGCAGCGTTGTCAACCCTGTTAGCTCCTACGAGCAGTACTTC. It is translated as CSVVNPVSSYEQYF.

The chain couples TRBV11-2 to TRBJ2-2; D possibly corresponds to TRBD1 (6 bases). Deletions cut 2 bases from V and 13 bases from J, with 14 bases between. The CDR3 has 13 amino acids. CDR1 and CDR2 (germline): SGHAT, FQNNGV. CDR3 nucleotide sequence: TGTGCCAGCAGCTTAAGATCCAGGGGCGGGCTGTTTTTT. Translating gives CASSLRSRGGLFF.

The chain uses TRBV27 and TRBJ2-3; the match to TRBD2 covers 7 bases. The CDR3 has 16 amino acids. Unmatched junction bases numbered 9, after V lost 0 bases and J lost 6 bases. Germline lookup yields CDR1 MNHEY and CDR2 SMNVEV (reference sequence). CDR3 region: CASSLSIQREWDTQYF. In nucleotides, the CDR3 is TGTGCCAGCAGTTTATCGATCCAGCGGGAATGGGATACGCAGTATTTT.

This chain uses TRBV6-5 with TRBJ2-7; TRBD1 is a possible D gene (5 bases). With 6 bases removed from V and 10 bases from J, the gap between germline ends came to 16 bases. Looked up from germline, CDR1 is MNHEY and CDR2 is SVGAGI. CDR3 length: 12 residues. The CDR3 here is CASSQGVPGQYF. CDR3 DNA sequence: TGTGCCAGCAGCCAAGGGGTGCCAGGCCAGTACTTC.

The chain links TRBV3-1 (or the pseudogene TRBV3-2) to TRBJ1-2; the match to TRBD1 covers 7 bases. The junction had 5 bases not matched to a gene; V was cut back by 4 bases and J by 6 bases. CDR3 length: 13 residues. The germline V gene has CDR1 LGHDT and CDR2 YNNKEL (reference sequence). This chain's CDR3 is CASSLQGNNGYTF. The CDR3 coding sequence is TGTGCCAGCAGCCTACAGGGGAATAATGGCTACACCTTC.

This chain uses TRBV18 with TRBJ2-3; 10 nucleotides agree with TRBD2. The J segment lost 1 base and the V segment lost 3 bases, leaving 7 bases of the junction unmatched. This CDR3 region has 17 residues. Germline V gives CDR1 KGHSH, CDR2 LQKENI. The CDR3, as DNA: TGTGCCAGCTCACCCAGAGCTCTAGCGGGAGGCACAGATACGCAGTATTTT. Its translation: CASSPRALAGGTDTQYF.

The chain uses TRBV2 and TRBJ1-6; tentatively, D is TRBD1 (6 bases). Per germline, CDR1 SNHLY and CDR2 FYNNEI. Between the trimmed V and J ends, which lost 6 bases and 5 bases, there was a span of 8 bases. The CDR3 totals 13 residues. CDR3 sequence (DNA): TGTGCCAGCAGCGGACAGAATAATTCACCCCTCCACTTT. Amino acids: CASSGQNNSPLHF.

The CDR3 is CASQQGSYTDTQYF. The CDR3 DNA is TGTGCCAGTCAACAGGGGTCCTACACAGATACGCAGTATTTT. V and J are TRBV6-5 and TRBJ2-3; 7 bases agree with TRBD1. Germline V gene sequence: CDR1 MNHEY, CDR2 SVGAGI. This CDR3 spans 14 amino acids. With 9 bases clipped from V and 2 bases from J, the junction kept 8 bases outside the gene matches.

This rearrangement joins TRBV6-5 to TRBJ1-6; D unresolved. Germline-derived CDR1 and CDR2 are MNHEY and SVGAGI. The CDR3 extends over 13 amino acids. Trimming stripped 4 bases from V and 7 bases from J, with 8 bases between. CDR3 nucleotide sequence: TGTGCCAGCAGTTCGAACAGCAATTCACCCCTCCACTTT. Protein product: CASSSNSNSPLHF.

This chain links TRBV30 with TRBJ2-7; no clear D. This CDR3 is built from 11 residues. Trimming took off 3 bases at V and 0 bases at J, with 3 bases between the two ends. From germline, CDR1 is GTSNPN and CDR2 SVGIG (reference sequence). The DNA for the CDR3 is TGTGCCTGGAGCGGCTCCTACGAGCAGTACTTC. Translated: CAWSGSYEQYF.

The table lists this clone with a count of one. The rearrangement joins TRBV5-1 to TRBJ2-3; perhaps TRBD1 as D (6 bases). Germline values: CDR1 SGHRS, CDR2 YFSETQ. Trimming removed 3 bases from V and 1 base from J, with 12 bases in between. The CDR3 covers 15 residues. CDR3 protein: CASSYNREGTDTQYF. CDR3 nucleotides: TGCGCCAGCAGCTACAACAGGGAAGGCACAGATACGCAGTATTTT.

The count of this clone is one. The rearrangement links TRBV14 to TRBJ2-7, with D maybe TRBD2 (7 bases). This CDR3 is 14 amino acids long. Trimming removed 4 bases from V and 6 bases from J, with 16 bases in between. CDR1 and CDR2 (germline): SGHDN, FVKESK. As DNA, the CDR3 is TGTGCCAGCAGCCCCCTGAGGAGGGGGGGCGAGCAGTACTTC. Amino acid sequence: CASSPLRRGGEQYF.

CDR3 in DNA: TGTGCCAGCAGTTACTCCAGAGGCTCTGGGGCCAACGTCCTGACTTTC. Translation: CASSYSRGSGANVLTF. The chain combines TRBV6-5 with TRBJ2-6; D is uncertain. The length of the CDR3 is 16 residues. Germline CDR1 MNHEY, CDR2 SVGAGI. Trimming pared 0 bases from V and 0 bases from J, leaving 6 bases between.

This chain uses TRBV19 with TRBJ2-4; TRBD2 aligns across 13 bases. Germline trimming cut 5 bases from V and 0 bases from J; bases unmatched to any gene: 7. The CDR3 loop spans 18 amino acids. Germline V CDR1 and CDR2: LNHDA, SQIVND (reference sequence). CDR3 protein: CASSPGTSGALAKNIQYF. The CDR3 nucleotides are TGTGCCAGTAGTCCCGGGACTAGCGGGGCACTAGCCAAAAACATTCAGTACTTC.

The chain is built from TRBV27 and TRBJ1-4, with D unclear. The germline V gene encodes CDR1 MNHEY and CDR2 SMNVEV (reference sequence). There are 14 residues in the CDR3. Trimming stripped 2 bases from V and 8 bases from J, with 12 bases between. The CDR3 reads CASSLNRRSEKLFF. The CDR3 DNA reads TGTGCCAGCAGTTTAAACAGACGCAGCGAAAAACTGTTTTTT.

This chain joins TRBV10-1 and TRBJ1-5; no clear D. Trimming stripped 6 bases from V and 6 bases from J, with 12 bases between. The CDR3 is made up of 13 amino acids. Germline lookup yields CDR1 WNHNN and CDR2 SYGVQD (reference sequence). The CDR3 spells CASSSGIGQPQHF. DNA for the CDR3: TGCGCCAGCAGCTCGGGGATCGGTCAGCCCCAGCATTTT.

The genes are TRBV29-1 and TRBJ2-7; TRBD2 agrees at 8 bases. In germline, CDR1 is SQVTM, CDR2 ANQGSEA. The CDR3 loop spans 12 amino acids. The V segment lost 8 bases and the J segment 7 bases; nucleotides outside the gene matches: 10. The chain's CDR3 is CSSRQAGGEQYF. In DNA form, the CDR3 reads TGCAGCTCCCGACAGGCGGGGGGAGAGCAGTACTTC.

V is TRBV4-1 and J is TRBJ1-5; 7 bases map to TRBD1. This CDR3 region has 16 residues. Germline V CDR1 and CDR2: MGHRA, YSYEKL. The junction had 8 bases not matched to a gene; V was cut back by 2 bases and J by 4 bases. The chain's CDR3 is CASSQTTGQQNQPQHF. CDR3 DNA sequence: TGCGCCAGCAGCCAAACAACGGGACAGCAGAATCAGCCCCAGCATTTT.

V and J are TRBV6-5 and TRBJ2-1; no clear D. Between the trimmed V and J ends, which lost 6 bases and 9 bases, there was a span of 15 bases. The germline V gene has CDR1 MNHEY and CDR2 SVGAGI. The CDR3 runs 13 residues. CDR3 DNA: TGTGCCAGCAGGCAGCAGGCTTTGGGTGAGCAGTTCTTC. This encodes CASRQQALGEQFF.

The gene calls are TRBV19 and TRBJ2-3; possible D gene TRBD1, 6 bases. Trimming left V 5 bases short and J 2 bases short, with 8 bases between. This CDR3 has 13 amino acids. Per germline, CDR1 LNHDA and CDR2 SQIVND (reference sequence). The CDR3 reads CASSGDNTDTQYF. The CDR3 DNA follows: TGTGCCAGTAGTGGGGACAACACAGATACGCAGTATTTT. The full variable domain, in which reference TRBV19 and TRBJ2-3 provide the parts outside the CDR3, is DGGITQSPKYLFRKEGQNVTLSCEQNLNHDAMYWYRQDPGQGLRLIYYSQIVNDFQKGDIAEGYSVSREKKESFPLTVTSAQKNPTAFYLCASSGDNTDTQYFGPGTRLTVL.

The chain employs TRBV4-2 and TRBJ2-1, with D perhaps TRBD2 (6 bases). Germline values: CDR1 LGHNA, CDR2 YNFKEQ. The CDR3 contains 18 residues. V was pared by 1 base and J by 5 bases, with 21 bases between. This chain's CDR3 is CASSQGVLGSGNNNEQFF. CDR3 DNA sequence: TGTGCCAGCAGCCAAGGGGTATTAGGTAGCGGTAATAACAATGAGCAGTTCTTC.

The chain joins TRBV25-1 to TRBJ1-1; weak D call: TRBD1 (6 bases). Trimming took off 5 bases at V and 10 bases at J, with 14 bases between the two ends. This CDR3 comprises 12 residues. The germline CDR1 and CDR2 sequences are MGHDK and SYGVNS. CDR3 amino acids: CASSPVQGRAFF. As DNA, the CDR3 is TGTGCCAGCAGTCCAGTACAGGGCCGAGCTTTCTTT.

The rearrangement joins TRBV6-5 to TRBJ1-6; D is possibly TRBD1 (6 bases). This CDR3 region has 15 residues. CDR1 and CDR2 from the germline V gene are MNHEY and SVGAGI. The V end lost 6 bases, the J end lost 7 bases, and 16 bases lay between the germline ends. In DNA form, the CDR3 reads TGTGCCAGCAGCCCCGAAGGGGGTAGCAATTCACCCCTCCACTTT. It encodes CASSPEGGSNSPLHF.

This clone has more than one count but fewer than ten. The chain uses TRBV9 and TRBJ2-2, with D tentatively TRBD2 (6 bases). V lost 4 bases, J lost 0 bases, and 10 bases lay in between. The CDR3 runs 15 residues. Germline-derived CDR1 and CDR2 are SGDLS and YYNGEE. For the CDR3, the DNA is TGTGCCAGCAGCCCCCGCGGGACGAACACCGGGGAGCTGTTTTTT. Protein sequence: CASSPRGTNTGELFF.